This T cell receptor beta chain was sequenced for a study of regulatory T cells in long-lasting Graves disease. This clonotype was observed at least ten times. Its target is unknown. Time point defined: newly diagnosed GD, antithyroid drugs for less than 3 months. The TCR library was made from RNA extracted from PBMCs. The authors built TCR beta libraries using iRepertoire HTBI primers and Arm-PCR of CDR3 regions. One entry per CDR3 protein results from TCRdb running MiXCR on the multiplex PCR reads. The sample consists of roughly 420,000 distinct CDR3 sequences, 15% to 17% of them appearing once. The CDR3 extends over 14 amino acids. With 5 bases removed from V and 0 bases from J, the gap between germline ends came to 8 bases. Germline lookup yields CDR1 DFQATT and CDR2 SNEGSKA (reference sequence). Overall study findings and caveats: Those with persistent Graves' had less TCR diversity than newly diagnosed patients.

The sequence was collected from a female donor with Graves disease. J is TRBJ2-6 and V is TRBV20-1; D is uncertain. Source: peripheral blood mononuclear cells (PBMCs), taken at new diagnosis, from a patient treated with antithyroid drugs. CDR3 amino acids: CSADESSGANVLTF. The CDR3 nucleotides read TGCAGTGCTGATGAGAGCTCTGGGGCCAACGTCCTGACTTTC.